This T cell receptor beta chain came from a study of T cells in Graves' hyperthyroidism and ophthalmopathy. RNA transcripts served as the template for amplifying TCR beta CDR3 regions. HTBI primers were the set used in a first-round RT-PCR of the TCR CDR3. TCRdb used MiXCR to reprocess the multiplex PCR reads, holding one entry per CDR3 protein. The profile covers under 350,000 distinct CDR3 sequences, with 20% to 25% appearing a single time and around half taken by the ten largest. There are 13 residues in the CDR3. The germline V and J ends were trimmed by 2 bases and 7 bases, with 9 bases remaining between them. The germline V gene has CDR1 GTSNPN and CDR2 SVGIG (reference sequence). This clonotype was detected many times.

This TCR derives from a woman in her 50s with Graves' hyperthyroidism. Sequenced material: blood. This sequence joins TRBV30 and TRBJ1-6; D is undetermined. The CDR3 region has the DNA TGTGCCTGGAGTCCATCTATCAATTCACCCCTCCACTTT. Amino acid sequence: CAWSPSINSPLHF. The full variable domain, in which reference TRBV30 and TRBJ1-6 provide the parts outside the CDR3, is SQTIHQWPATLVQPVGSPLSLECTVEGTSNPNLYWYRQAAGRGLQLLFYSVGIGQISSEVPQNLSASRPQDRQFILSSKKLLLSDSGFYLCAWSPSINSPLHFGNGTRLTVT.